These T cell receptor beta chains were read from a single sample in a study of cytomegalovirus exposure and HLA in healthy donors. The assay was immunoSEQ multiplex PCR, and TCRdb's table has in-frame clones only and misses some. The table shows approximately 150,000 clones, with around nine tenths occurring only once. The sequencing sample was made of PBMCs. The receptors were sampled from a man younger than 35 in good health and CMV-seropositive. Each CDR3 is given with its conserved first and last residue. The order of the fields is V gene, J gene, clone size, D gene, CDR3 protein, CDR3 DNA. A D gene is named only where the DNA matches it firmly. Size values are once, few and many counts, or a class for expanded clones, and some rows have none.

V: TRBV5-4; J: TRBJ2-3; size: once; D: -; CDR3: CASRPEREPTVAAQYF; DNA: TGTGCCAGCAGACCGGAGAGGGAGCCCACCGTGGCCGCGCAGTATTTT
V: TRBV5-5; J: TRBJ2-6; size: few; D: -; CDR3: CASSLVSSGANVLTF; DNA: TGTGCCAGCAGCTTGGTATCCTCTGGGGCCAACGTCCTGACTTTC
V: TRBV6-4; J: TRBJ2-3; size: -; D: TRBD2; CDR3: CASSESGNTDTQYF; DNA: TGTGCCAGCAGTGAAAGCGGGAACACAGATACGCAGTATTTT
V: TRBV11-3; J: TRBJ2-2; size: -; D: -; CDR3: CASILTAGTNTGELFF; DNA: TGTGCCAGCATCCTCACGGCGGGGACGAACACCGGGGAGCTGTTTTTT
V: TRBV5-4; J: TRBJ1-3; size: -; D: -; CDR3: CASSLGGLRNTIYF; DNA: TGTGCCAGCAGCTTGGGAGGCCTTAGGAACACCATATATTTT
V: TRBV5-5; J: TRBJ1-6; size: -; D: -; CDR3: CASSLGTKALHF; DNA: TGTGCCAGCAGCTTAGGGACAAAGGCCCTCCACTTT
V: TRBV7-9; J: TRBJ1-4; size: -; D: TRBD1; CDR3: CASSPTGGFEKLFF; DNA: TGTGCCAGCAGCCCGACAGGGGGCTTTGAAAAACTGTTTTTT
V: TRBV7-6; J: TRBJ1-4; size: -; D: -; CDR3: CASSLKEEKLFF; DNA: TGTGCCAGCAGCTTGAAGGAGGAAAAACTGTTTTTT
V: TRBV19; J: TRBJ2-2; size: -; D: TRBD1; CDR3: CASSIDRGIWTGELFF; DNA: TGTGCCAGTAGTATTGACAGGGGGATTTGGACCGGGGAGCTGTTTTTT
V: TRBV5-1; J: TRBJ1-1; size: -; D: TRBD1; CDR3: CASSLLGTEGTEAFF; DNA: TGCGCCAGCAGCTTGCTAGGGACAGAGGGCACTGAAGCTTTCTTT
V: TRBV5-1; J: TRBJ2-1; size: -; D: -; CDR3: CASSQSERYNEQFF; DNA: TGCGCCAGCAGCCAGAGTGAGCGCTACAATGAGCAGTTCTTC
V: TRBV10-3; J: TRBJ2-1; size: -; D: TRBD2; CDR3: CAISKGLADNEQFF; DNA: TGTGCCATCAGTAAGGGACTAGCGGACAATGAGCAGTTCTTC
V: TRBV2; J: TRBJ1-1; size: -; D: -; CDR3: CASKVSVNTEAFF; DNA: TGTGCCAGCAAAGTGTCGGTGAACACTGAAGCTTTCTTT
V: TRBV27; J: TRBJ2-5; size: once; D: -; CDR3: CASSPSGVETQYF; DNA: TGTGCCAGCAGTCCCTCCGGGGTAGAGACCCAGTACTTC
V: TRBV7-9; J: TRBJ1-2; size: -; D: TRBD1; CDR3: CASTETGEGYTF; DNA: TGTGCCAGCACCGAGACAGGGGAAGGCTACACCTTC
V: TRBV7-6; J: TRBJ1-5; size: once; D: TRBD1; CDR3: CASSRNLGQGGHQPQHF; DNA: TGTGCCAGCAGCCGAAACCTGGGACAGGGGGGACATCAGCCCCAGCATTTT
V: TRBV9; J: TRBJ2-1; size: -; D: TRBD2; CDR3: CASSARPGGAGNEQFF; DNA: TGTGCCAGCAGCGCCAGACCCGGGGGGGCTGGAAATGAGCAGTTCTTC
V: TRBV6-5; J: TRBJ1-1; size: -; D: TRBD1; CDR3: CATRTGGTEAFF; DNA: TGTGCCACCCGGACAGGGGGCACTGAAGCTTTCTTT
V: TRBV6-1; J: TRBJ2-3; size: once; D: TRBD2; CDR3: CASSEVDGGGPTDTQYF; DNA: TGTGCCAGCAGTGAAGTCGACGGGGGGGGCCCCACAGATACGCAGTATTTT
V: TRBV28; J: TRBJ2-7; size: -; D: TRBD1; CDR3: CASRPTGSYEQYF; DNA: TGTGCCAGCAGGCCGACAGGGAGCTACGAGCAGTACTTC
V: TRBV21-1; J: TRBJ2-6; size: -; D: -; CDR3: CASSKAPPSGRASSGANVLTF; DNA: TGTGCCAGCAGCAAGGCCCCCCCAAGCGGGAGGGCGTCCTCTGGGGCCAACGTCCTGACTTTC
V: TRBV13; J: TRBJ2-7; size: once; D: TRBD1; CDR3: CASSLGATGGGYEQYF; DNA: TGTGCCAGCAGCTTGGGGGCCACAGGGGGCGGCTACGAGCAGTACTTC
V: TRBV18; J: TRBJ1-5; size: -; D: -; CDR3: CASSPRSDSNQPQHF; DNA: TGTGCCAGCTCACCTAGAAGTGATAGCAATCAGCCCCAGCATTTT
V: TRBV7-2; J: TRBJ2-7; size: -; D: TRBD2; CDR3: CASRGGRVEQYF; DNA: TGTGCCAGCAGGGGGGGGAGGGTCGAGCAGTACTTC